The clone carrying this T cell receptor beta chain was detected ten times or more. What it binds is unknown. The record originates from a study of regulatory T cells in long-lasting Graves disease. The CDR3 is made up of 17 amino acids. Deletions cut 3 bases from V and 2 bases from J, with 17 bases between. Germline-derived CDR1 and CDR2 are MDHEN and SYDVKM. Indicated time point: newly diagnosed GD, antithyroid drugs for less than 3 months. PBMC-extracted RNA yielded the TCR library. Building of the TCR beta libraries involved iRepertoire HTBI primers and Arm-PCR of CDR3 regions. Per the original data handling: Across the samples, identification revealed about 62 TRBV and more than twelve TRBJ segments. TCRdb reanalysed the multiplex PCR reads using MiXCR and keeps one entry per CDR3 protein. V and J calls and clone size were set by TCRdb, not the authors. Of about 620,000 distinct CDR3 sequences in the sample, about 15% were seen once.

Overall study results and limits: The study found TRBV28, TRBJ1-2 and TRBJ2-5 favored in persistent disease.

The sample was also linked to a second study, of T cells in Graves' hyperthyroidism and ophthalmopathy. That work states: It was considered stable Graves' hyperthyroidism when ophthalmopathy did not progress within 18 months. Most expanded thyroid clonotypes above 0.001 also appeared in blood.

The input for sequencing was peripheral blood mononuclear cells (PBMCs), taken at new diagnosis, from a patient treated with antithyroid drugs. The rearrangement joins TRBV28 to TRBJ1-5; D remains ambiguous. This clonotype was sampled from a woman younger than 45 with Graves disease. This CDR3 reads CASSFLVAGKGNQPQHF. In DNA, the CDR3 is TGTGCCAGCAGTTTTCTGGTGGCCGGGAAAGGCAATCAGCCCCAGCATTTT.